These T cell receptor beta chains were read from a single sample in a study of neoadjuvant anti-PD-1 for oral cavity cancer. Only in-frame clones appear in the TCRdb table, and some are missing; sequencing was by immunoSEQ multiplex PCR. Of around 60,000 clones listed, around 80% are singletons. Sequenced here: PBMCs, sampled before nivolumab (anti-PD-1) treatment. These receptors all stem from a person aged 35 to 85 with oral cavity squamous cell carcinoma. Both conserved end residues are part of each CDR3. The order of the fields is V gene, clone size, D gene, J gene, CDR3 DNA, CDR3 protein. D genes are given only for firm matches. Expanded clones are given a class, and other clones once, few, many or no size at all.

V: TRBV7-9
size: .
D: .
J: TRBJ1-2
DNA: TGTGCCAGCAGCTTATCACAGGCCCTCCTCTATGGCTACACCTTC
CDR3: CASSLSQALLYGYTF

V: TRBV19
size: .
D: .
J: TRBJ2-2
DNA: TGTGCCAGTAGCCCCCGACGGGGGGCGGGCACCGGGGAGCTGTTTTTT
CDR3: CASSPRRGAGTGELFF

V: TRBV10-1
size: few
D: .
J: TRBJ1-1
DNA: TGCGCCAGCAGTCTGGACACTTTGAACACTGAAGCTTTCTTT
CDR3: CASSLDTLNTEAFF

V: TRBV2
size: .
D: .
J: TRBJ2-2
DNA: TGTGCCAGCAGTGACCAGGGGACCGGGGAGCTGTTTTTT
CDR3: CASSDQGTGELFF

V: TRBV30
size: medium-sized
D: .
J: TRBJ2-6
DNA: TGTGCCTGGAGGGAGGACGGCTCTGGGGCCAACGTCCTGACTTTC
CDR3: CAWREDGSGANVLTF

V: TRBV30
size: .
D: TRBD2
J: TRBJ2-7
DNA: TGTGCCTGCTCGGCGGGAGGGCCTAGGGAGCAGTACTTC
CDR3: CACSAGGPREQYF

V: TRBV5-1
size: once
D: .
J: TRBJ1-4
DNA: TGCGCCAGCAGCTCGACGGACAATGAAAAACTGTTTTTT
CDR3: CASSSTDNEKLFF

V: TRBV10-1
size: .
D: .
J: TRBJ2-2
DNA: TGCGCCAGCATGAGGCTAGCGAACACCGGGGAGCTGTTTTTT
CDR3: CASMRLANTGELFF

V: TRBV7-9
size: .
D: .
J: TRBJ2-5
DNA: TGTGCCAGCAGCTTAGCGAGGGTTAAGACCCAGTACTTC
CDR3: CASSLARVKTQYF

V: TRBV27
size: few
D: .
J: TRBJ1-1
DNA: TGTGCCAGCAGTTTAATGGCGGGGAGGAACACTGAAGCTTTCTTT
CDR3: CASSLMAGRNTEAFF

V: TRBV6-5
size: once
D: TRBD1
J: TRBJ1-1
DNA: TGTGCCAGCCGATACCGCCGGCAGGGGGCAAGTGAAGCTTTCTTT
CDR3: CASRYRRQGASEAFF

V: TRBV9
size: few
D: .
J: TRBJ1-2
DNA: TGTGCCAGCAGCGAAGGGAGAGCTAACTATGGCTACACCTTC
CDR3: CASSEGRANYGYTF

V: TRBV5-1
size: .
D: .
J: TRBJ1-5
DNA: TGCGCCAGCAGCTTGGACACTAATCAGCCCCAGCATTTT
CDR3: CASSLDTNQPQHF

V: TRBV7-9
size: .
D: .
J: TRBJ1-1
DNA: TGTGCCAGCAGCTTACAAGGGTTGACTGAAGCTTTCTTT
CDR3: CASSLQGLTEAFF

V: TRBV5-4
size: .
D: .
J: TRBJ1-2
DNA: TGTGCCAGCAGCTTCCCAGGGAAAGGGGGGGGCTACACCTTC
CDR3: CASSFPGKGGGYTF

V: TRBV5-1
size: .
D: .
J: TRBJ1-5
DNA: TGCGCCAGCAGCCTAGATGCTCGGCAGAGCAATCAGCCCCAGCATTTT
CDR3: CASSLDARQSNQPQHF

V: TRBV6-5
size: .
D: .
J: TRBJ2-7
DNA: TGTGCCAGCAGTTACTCAGGGGCACGGCGCTACGAGCAGTACTTC
CDR3: CASSYSGARRYEQYF

V: TRBV27
size: .
D: .
J: TRBJ1-5
DNA: TGTGCCAGCAGGGATGGGACTTTAGGCAATCAGCCCCAGCATTTT
CDR3: CASRDGTLGNQPQHF

V: TRBV10-1
size: .
D: .
J: TRBJ2-7
DNA: TGCGCCAGCAGCGAAAAGGGGAACTACGAGCAGTACTTC
CDR3: CASSEKGNYEQYF

V: TRBV14
size: .
D: .
J: TRBJ2-2
DNA: TGTGCCAGCAGCCAAGAGAGGGCGGCCGGATTTACCGGGGAGCTGTTTTTT
CDR3: CASSQERAAGFTGELFF

V: TRBV6-5
size: .
D: .
J: TRBJ1-1
DNA: TGTGCCAGCAGGAACCGGTTTGACGAAGCTTTCTTT
CDR3: CASRNRFDEAFF

V: TRBV5-1
size: .
D: .
J: TRBJ1-3
DNA: TGCGCCAGCAGCTGGGAGGGGGTGAGCTCTGGAAACACCATATATTTT
CDR3: CASSWEGVSSGNTIYF

V: TRBV7-2
size: .
D: .
J: TRBJ1-5
DNA: TGTGCCAGCAGCGCCTTCGAGAGTCAGCCCCAGCATTTT
CDR3: CASSAFESQPQHF

V: TRBV11-2
size: .
D: .
J: TRBJ2-3
DNA: TGTGCCAGCAGCTTGGCGGGGAAGGGCACAGATACGCAGTATTTT
CDR3: CASSLAGKGTDTQYF

V: TRBV6-1
size: .
D: .
J: TRBJ2-1
DNA: TGTGCCAGCAGTGAAGCGAATGGCGATGAGCAGTTCTTC
CDR3: CASSEANGDEQFF

V: TRBV11-2
size: .
D: .
J: TRBJ1-3
DNA: TGTGCCAGCAGGCGAAATATGGGGTCCGGAAACACCATATATTTT
CDR3: CASRRNMGSGNTIYF

V: TRBV28
size: once
D: .
J: TRBJ1-1
DNA: TGTGCCAGCAGTTCTCCCAGGGACCCTATGAACACTGAAGCTTTCTTT
CDR3: CASSSPRDPMNTEAFF

V: TRBV5-4
size: .
D: .
J: TRBJ2-7
DNA: TGTGCCAGCAGCTTGGAAAGGGGGACTTACGAGCAGTACTTC
CDR3: CASSLERGTYEQYF

V: TRBV10-1
size: .
D: .
J: TRBJ1-3
DNA: TGCGCCAGCAGCGCCGGACATCTGATGGGAAACACCATATATTTT
CDR3: CASSAGHLMGNTIYF

V: TRBV30
size: .
D: TRBD1
J: TRBJ2-3
DNA: TGTGCCTGTATTCTAAAGGGGGCGTCTGGCACAGATACGCAGTATTTT
CDR3: CACILKGASGTDTQYF

V: TRBV7-3
size: .
D: .
J: TRBJ2-2
DNA: TGTGCCAGCAGGTCACAAGCGGGCGGGGAGCTGTTTTTT
CDR3: CASRSQAGGELFF

V: TRBV27
size: few
D: .
J: TRBJ1-2
DNA: TGTGCCAGCAGTTTATACGCTACTAACTATGGCTACACCTTC
CDR3: CASSLYATNYGYTF

V: TRBV5-4
size: once
D: .
J: TRBJ1-5
DNA: TGTGCCAGCAGCTTGGGGAATCAGCCCCAGCATTTT
CDR3: CASSLGNQPQHF

V: TRBV27
size: .
D: .
J: TRBJ2-7
DNA: TGTGCCAGCAGTTCCTCGAGGATCCCCTACGAGCAGTACTTC
CDR3: CASSSSRIPYEQYF

V: TRBV5-1
size: .
D: .
J: TRBJ1-2
DNA: TGCGCCAGCAGCTTGGAGCCGGCAAGAGGTGCTGGCTACACCTTC
CDR3: CASSLEPARGAGYTF

V: TRBV18
size: .
D: .
J: TRBJ2-4
DNA: TGTGCCAGCTCACTCCGACAATTAACGGCCAAAAACATTCAGTACTTC
CDR3: CASSLRQLTAKNIQYF

V: TRBV18
size: .
D: .
J: TRBJ1-6
DNA: TGTGCCAGCTCACCAGCAGGGGTGGGTAATTCACCCCTCCACTTT
CDR3: CASSPAGVGNSPLHF

V: TRBV18
size: .
D: .
J: TRBJ1-1
DNA: TGTGCCAGCTCACCTTCTGACACTGAAGCTTTCTTT
CDR3: CASSPSDTEAFF

V: TRBV14
size: .
D: .
J: TRBJ2-4
DNA: TGTGCCAGCAGCCTCCCCCAGGGGTACATTCAGTACTTC
CDR3: CASSLPQGYIQYF

V: TRBV14
size: .
D: TRBD1
J: TRBJ1-1
DNA: TGTGCCAGCAGCCCCACAGGGGGCGCGAACACTGAAGCTTTCTTT
CDR3: CASSPTGGANTEAFF

V: TRBV6-4
size: .
D: TRBD1
J: TRBJ2-3
DNA: TGTGCCAGCAGCGCTCGGACAGGTTCCACAGATACGCAGTATTTT
CDR3: CASSARTGSTDTQYF

V: TRBV6-1
size: .
D: .
J: TRBJ1-5
DNA: TGTGCCAGCACCGACGGTTATAGCAATCAGCCCCAGCATTTT
CDR3: CASTDGYSNQPQHF

V: TRBV2
size: few
D: TRBD1
J: TRBJ2-5
DNA: TGTGCCAGCAGTCGAGTACAGGGGGCAGGGGAGACCCAGTACTTC
CDR3: CASSRVQGAGETQYF

V: TRBV7-9
size: .
D: .
J: TRBJ2-4
DNA: TGTGCCAGCAGCTTAAGTCAGGGCCCCGCGTACTTC
CDR3: CASSLSQGPAYF

V: TRBV27
size: few
D: .
J: TRBJ1-1
DNA: TGTGCCAGCAGAGCCGCATGGGACACTGAAGCTTTCTTT
CDR3: CASRAAWDTEAFF

V: TRBV19
size: .
D: .
J: TRBJ1-2
DNA: TGTGCCAGTAACCGACCAGGAGGGGAAGGTGGCTACACCTTC
CDR3: CASNRPGGEGGYTF

V: TRBV7-9
size: once
D: TRBD1
J: TRBJ2-7
DNA: TGTGCCAGCAGCTTAGGGGACAGGAGCTCCTACGAGCAGTACTTC
CDR3: CASSLGDRSSYEQYF

V: TRBV6-1
size: .
D: .
J: TRBJ1-5
DNA: TGTGCCAGCAGTGGTGTTCAGCCCCAGCATTTT
CDR3: CASSGVQPQHF

V: TRBV6-1
size: .
D: TRBD1
J: TRBJ1-5
DNA: TGTGCCAGCAGTTGGACAGGGCAAAATCAGCCCCAGCATTTT
CDR3: CASSWTGQNQPQHF

V: TRBV30
size: .
D: .
J: TRBJ2-7
DNA: TGTGCCTTGTCGAGGACGACCTACGAGCAGTACTTC
CDR3: CALSRTTYEQYF

V: TRBV19
size: .
D: .
J: TRBJ1-2
DNA: TGTGCCAGTAGTGCTACTAACTATGGCTACACCTTC
CDR3: CASSATNYGYTF

V: TRBV14
size: .
D: .
J: TRBJ1-3
DNA: TGTGCCAGCAGCCAAGTTGTTGGAAACACCATATATTTT
CDR3: CASSQVVGNTIYF

V: TRBV2
size: .
D: .
J: TRBJ2-1
DNA: TGTGCCAGCAGTCCAGGGGGGGGCCCTTACAATGAGCAGTTCTTC
CDR3: CASSPGGGPYNEQFF

V: TRBV25-1
size: .
D: TRBD1
J: TRBJ1-5
DNA: TGTGCCAGTGCCGAGGGGGCGGGAAGACCCCAGCATTTT
CDR3: CASAEGAGRPQHF

V: TRBV6-4
size: .
D: .
J: TRBJ1-1
DNA: TGTGCCAGCAGTGACTCGTGGCCGCCGAACACTGAAGCTTTCTTT
CDR3: CASSDSWPPNTEAFF

V: TRBV4-1
size: .
D: TRBD1
J: TRBJ1-3
DNA: TGCGCCAGCAGCCAGATCGGGACAGGGGACGGAAACACCATATATTTT
CDR3: CASSQIGTGDGNTIYF

V: TRBV9
size: .
D: .
J: TRBJ1-2
DNA: TGTGCCAGCAGCGTAGATCCAGGGCACAACTATGGCTACACCTTC
CDR3: CASSVDPGHNYGYTF

V: TRBV11-1
size: .
D: .
J: TRBJ2-1
DNA: TGTGCCAGCAGCTTAAAGTCCTCTCTCCGGTCCTACAATGAGCAGTTCTTC
CDR3: CASSLKSSLRSYNEQFF